Each of the 6 T cell receptor beta chains below was sequenced from the same sample in a study of CXCR3-negative and CXCR3-positive naive CD8 T cells. Notes on the study in general: TRB CDR3s of CXCR3-positive naive cells were more hydrophobic than those of CXCR3-negative naive cells.

These TCRs' antigens remain unknown. Via 5' RACE with UMI labels, TRB cDNA libraries were prepared. TCRdb re-analyzed the 5' RACE reads; it lists each CDR3 protein once, without DNA. The sample totals around 60,000 distinct CDR3 sequences. The sample taken for sequencing was naive CXCR3+ CD8+ T cells from blood. As to subset: CD45RO-CCR7+CD27+CD95- naive CD8+ T cells expressing CXCR3 (TNR3+). These receptors came from a human donor in good health. Some clones in this sample may be carry-over from other donors' samples.

The chain recombines TRBV2 with TRBJ1-1; the TCRdb call, TRBD1, lacks DNA for checking. The CDR3 spans 15 residues. CDR1 and CDR2 from the germline V gene are SNHLY and FYNNEI. The CDR3 is CASRETGGAFAEAFF. The full variable domain, completed using reference TRBV2 and TRBJ1-1, is EPEVTQTPSHQVTQMGQEVILRCVPISNHLYFYWYRQILGQKVEFLVSFYNNEISEKSEIFDDQFSVERPDGSNFTLKIRSTKLEDSAMYFCASRETGGAFAEAFFGQGTRLTVV.

The genes are TRBV4-1 and TRBJ1-2; the TCRdb call, TRBD1, lacks DNA for checking. Germline loops: CDR1 MGHRA, CDR2 YSYEKL. The CDR3 length is 13 residues. The CDR3 here is CASSPGQNYGYTF.

This rearrangement joins TRBV5-1 to TRBJ2-1; the TRBD2 assignment by TCRdb is unverifiable without DNA. Germline CDR1 and CDR2: SGHRS and YFSETQ. The CDR3 is 14 residues long. The CDR3 sequence: CASSWTSGNNEQFF.

This chain's CDR3 is CASSLLTGTQEQLF. The V and J genes are TRBV14 and TRBJ2-1; the D gene TCRdb calls, TRBD2, cannot be checked with no DNA. The CDR3 spans 14 residues. The V gene's germline CDR1 is SGHDN and CDR2 FVKESK.

The rearrangement joins TRBV3-1 to TRBJ1-1; the D call from TCRdb, TRBD1, cannot be confirmed without DNA. This CDR3 is 16 amino acids long. CDR1 is LGHDT, CDR2 YNNKEL, per germline (reference sequence). The CDR3 protein is CASSQGDTFGPAGAFF.

This chain uses TRBV10-1 with TRBJ2-7; there is no DNA to check the TCRdb D call of TRBD1. CDR1 WNHNN and CDR2 SYGVQD come from the germline V gene (reference sequence). The CDR3 runs 14 residues. CDR3: CASSEWTGGYEQYF.